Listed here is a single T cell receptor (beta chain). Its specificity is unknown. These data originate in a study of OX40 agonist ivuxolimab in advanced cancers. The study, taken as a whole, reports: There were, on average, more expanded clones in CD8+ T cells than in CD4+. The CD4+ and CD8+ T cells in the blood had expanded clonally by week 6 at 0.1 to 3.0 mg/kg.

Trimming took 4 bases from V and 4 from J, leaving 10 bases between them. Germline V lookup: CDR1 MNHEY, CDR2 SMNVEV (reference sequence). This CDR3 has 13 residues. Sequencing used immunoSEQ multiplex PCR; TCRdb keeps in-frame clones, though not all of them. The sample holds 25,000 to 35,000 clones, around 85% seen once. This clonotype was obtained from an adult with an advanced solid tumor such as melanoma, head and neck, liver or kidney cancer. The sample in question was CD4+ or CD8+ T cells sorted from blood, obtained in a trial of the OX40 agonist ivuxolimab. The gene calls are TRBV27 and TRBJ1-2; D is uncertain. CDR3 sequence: CASSSTAAYGYTF. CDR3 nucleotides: TGTGCCAGCAGTTCAACAGCGGCCTATGGCTACACCTTC.